A single sample gave rise to the 22 T cell receptor beta chains below, sequenced in a study of tumor-infiltrating lymphocytes in primary liver carcinoma. Constant-region priming of 500 to 550 ng total RNA yielded TCR beta cDNA. Slightly modified ARM-PCR with three nested multiplex PCR rounds yielded TCR beta libraries. Two initial PCR rounds of 10 to 11 cycles each paired TRBV1-TRBV30 forward primers with a C-beta reverse primer. Each CDR3 protein is one row after TCRdb ran MiXCR on the multiplex PCR reads. Of about 48,000 distinct CDR3 sequences listed, around three quarters are singletons. Unsorted bulk tissue of roughly 19-30 mg yielded co-extracted RNA and DNA. The sequenced material came from liver tumor tissue from sampling region 3. Subset defined: tumor region T3, left-lateral pole. The source is a man between 40 and 49 years old with primary liver carcinoma and hepatitis B virus infection.

To note about this clonotype: An end of the junction does not agree with germline; a read error may underlie this. V and J are TRBV4-1 and TRBJ2-1, with 9 positions matching TRBD2. From germline, CDR1 is MGHRA and CDR2 YSYEKL. CDR3 size: 16 residues. For the CDR3, the DNA is TGCGCCAGCAGCCAAGATTCCAGCGGGAGGATCAATGAGCAGTCCTTT. This encodes CASSQDSSGRINEQSF.

Points on this clonotype: At one end, the junction sequence differs from germline, possibly due to a read error. The chain couples TRBV6-8 to TRBJ2-1, with 8 bases lining up with TRBD2. This CDR3 is built from 16 residues. Germline assignment: CDR1 MNHGY and CDR2 SAAAGT. The DNA of the CDR3 is TGTGCCAGCAGTGACTCTACGGGGGGGGATTACAATGAGCAGTTCTTC. Its protein product is CASSDSTGGDYNEQFF.

J is TRBJ2-7 and V is TRBV29-1; the D is unclear. Germline V CDR1 and CDR2: SQVTM, ANQGSEA. The ends were cut back, 3 bases at V and 0 bases at J, with 9 bases in the middle. CDR3 length: 13 residues. This chain's CDR3 is CSVDGDDSYEQYF. The DNA of the CDR3 is TGCAGCGTTGATGGAGACGACTCCTACGAGCAGTACTTC.

With respect to this clonotype: This sequence may be a read error, since a much larger clone differs from it by one base. The gene calls are TRBV11-2 and TRBJ2-2; 9 bases agree with TRBD2. The length of the CDR3 is 16 residues. V shed 4 bases, J shed 1 base, and the junction held 4 bases outside the gene matches. The germline V gene encodes CDR1 SGHAT and CDR2 FQNNGV. CDR3 DNA: TGTGCCAGCAGCTCGCGACTAGCGGTGAACACCGGGGAGCTGTTTTTT. Amino acids: CASSSRLAVNTGELFF.

Concerning this clonotype: One end of the junction varies from germline; a read error may be responsible. The chain carries TRBV7-3 and TRBJ2-1; D uncertain. Germline V gene sequence: CDR1 SGHTA, CDR2 FQGTGA. This CDR3 has 16 residues. The chain's CDR3 is CASSLTVNSAYNKQFF. The CDR3 region has the DNA TGTGCCAGCAGCTTAACGGTCAACTCGGCCTACAATAAGCAGTTCTTC.

Remarks on this clonotype: Being one base from a much bigger clone, this may be a read error. This chain links TRBV2 with TRBJ2-6; D gene unclear. V lost 6 bases and J lost 3, with 9 bases in between. This CDR3 is 14 amino acids long. Germline V gives CDR1 SNHLY, CDR2 FYNNEI. CDR3 sequence (DNA): TGTGCCAGCAGCCCCGCAGTTGGGGCCAACGTCCTGACTTTC. Residues: CASSPAVGANVLTF.

Many counts were recorded for this clonotype. This chain uses TRBV6-6 with TRBJ2-5; D is perhaps TRBD1 (6 bases). V was clipped by 0 bases and J by 3 bases, with 8 bases between them. There are 14 residues in the CDR3. The germline V gene encodes CDR1 MNHNY and CDR2 SVGAGI (reference sequence). The CDR3: CASSYSPGEETQYF. Written as DNA, the CDR3 is TGTGCCAGCAGTTACTCGCCAGGGGAAGAGACCCAGTACTTC.

The chain combines TRBV4-1 with TRBJ1-1; unclear D gene. The CDR3 sequence is 17 residues long. The germline V and J ends were trimmed by 2 bases and 0 bases, with 16 bases remaining between them. Looked up from germline, CDR1 is MGHRA and CDR2 is YSYEKL. This CDR3 is CASSQNPSRALNTEAFF. CDR3 DNA sequence: TGCGCCAGCAGCCAAAACCCCTCGAGGGCCCTGAACACTGAAGCTTTCTTT.

Concerning this clonotype: Because it lacks the conserved phenylalanine or tryptophan at the end, this CDR3 is likely a read error. V is TRBV29-1 and J is TRBJ2-1, with 11 bases that match TRBD1. J gave up 9 bases and V 7 bases, and 11 bases lay outside the gene matches. CDR1 and CDR2 from the germline V gene are SQVTM and ANQGSEA. This CDR3 spans 14 amino acids. The CDR3 loop reads CSGLPGQGVGEQFL. The CDR3 bases are TGCAGCGGATTGCCGGGACAGGGGGTTGGTGAGCAGTTCTTA.

V gene TRBV18 combines with J gene TRBJ2-7, with D perhaps matching TRBD2 (6 bases). Germline assignment: CDR1 KGHSH and CDR2 LQKENI. The V end lost 5 bases, the J end lost 0 bases, and 17 bases lay between the germline ends. The CDR3 totals 16 residues. The CDR3 here is CASSSRAGGSSYEQYF. DNA of the CDR3: TGTGCCAGCTCATCACGGGCTGGAGGGAGCTCCTACGAGCAGTACTTC.

This clonotype was counted ten times or more. The chain links TRBV5-5 to TRBJ2-3; 10 bases fit TRBD2. The germline V gene has CDR1 SGHKS and CDR2 YYEKEE (reference sequence). CDR3 length: 14 amino acids. Trimming removed 0 bases from V and 5 bases from J; junction bases left unmatched: 0. DNA of the CDR3: TGTGCCAGCAGCTTGGGACTAGCGGGAGATACGCAGTATTTT. Its translation: CASSLGLAGDTQYF. Together with reference TRBV5-5 and TRBJ2-3, the CDR3 gives the full variable domain: DAGVTQSPTHLIKTRGQQVTLRCSPISGHKSVSWYQQVLGQGPQFIFQYYEKEERGRGNFPDRFSARQFPNYSSELNVNALLLGDSALYLCASSLGLAGDTQYFGPGTRLTVL.

The chain joins TRBV30 to TRBJ2-3; no firm D call. CDR3 length: 14 amino acids. In germline, CDR1 is GTSNPN, CDR2 SVGIG (reference sequence). The CDR3: CVRSRIDSTDTQYF. The DNA for the CDR3 is TGTGTCCGGAGTAGAATAGACAGCACAGATACGCAGTATTTT.

In this sample, this clonotype turned up a few times. The chain links TRBV6-1 to TRBJ1-2, with TRBD1 as a possible D gene (6 bases). CDR1 and CDR2 from the germline V gene are MNHNS and SASEGT. The CDR3 is made up of 14 amino acids. This CDR3 is CATLMTGVDHGYTF. The CDR3 nucleotides are TGTGCTACTCTCATGACAGGTGTGGACCATGGCTACACCTTC.

This clonotype was observed many times. The rearrangement uses TRBV29-1 and TRBJ2-3, with D unclear. V gave up 3 bases and J gave up 1 base, with 8 bases separating them. The CDR3 spans 13 residues. Germline loops: CDR1 SQVTM, CDR2 ANQGSEA. Here the CDR3 reads CSVDRARTDTQYF. The CDR3 nucleotides read TGCAGCGTTGATAGGGCCCGCACAGATACGCAGTATTTT.

Concerning this clonotype itself: The germline gene is not matched at one end of the junction; a read error may be the cause. The V gene is TRBV4-2, the J gene TRBJ2-2, with a weak D call TRBD2 (6 bases). The germline gives CDR1 LGHNA, CDR2 YNFKEQ. The CDR3 runs 15 residues. CDR3 region: CASSSERANTEELLF. In DNA, the CDR3 is TGTGCCAGCAGCTCCGAGCGGGCGAACACCGAGGAACTGCTTTTT.

Points on this clonotype: Sequence at one end of the junction differs from germline and may be a read error. The rearrangement joins TRBV12-3 or TRBV12-4 to TRBJ1-6; TRBD1 matches 7 bases. The CDR3 extends over 15 amino acids. The chain's CDR3 is CVSRLDRAYNSPLHF. In DNA, the CDR3 is TGTGTCAGCAGACTCGACAGGGCCTATAATTCACCCCTTCACTTT.

Regarding this clonotype: Just one base apart from a much larger clone, this may be a read error. CDR3 bases: TGTGCCAGCATTGGAGGGGGGGGACTAGCGGATTACAATGAGCAGTTCTTC. It codes for CASIGGGGLADYNEQFF. The V and J genes are TRBV28 and TRBJ2-1; 11 nucleotides agree with TRBD2. The CDR3 extends over 17 amino acids. J lost 4 bases, V lost 7 bases, and 12 bases had no gene match. Germline values: CDR1 MDHEN, CDR2 SYDVKM.

About this clonotype: Likely a read error: the CDR3 ends without its conserved phenylalanine or tryptophan. The chain employs TRBV11-2 and TRBJ2-7; TRBD1 aligns across 11 bases. The CDR3 sequence is 17 residues long. Germline V gene data show CDR1 as SGHAT and CDR2 as FQNNGV. The CDR3 DNA is TGTTCCAACAGCTCCCGGACAGGGGGCGCTAACAGACACGAGCAGTACTTG. Translation: CSNSSRTGGANRHEQYL.

This chain uses TRBV11-2 with TRBJ2-7; D remains unclear. V lost 5 bases and J 2 bases, leaving 16 bases between the germline ends. The CDR3 has 15 amino acids. Looked up from germline, CDR1 is SGHAT and CDR2 is FQNNGV. CDR3 protein: CASSQVRSQAYEQYF. The DNA for the CDR3 is TGTGCCAGCAGCCAAGTCCGGAGCCAGGCCTACGAGCAGTACTTC.

Details on this clonotype: At one end the junction does not follow the germline gene, possibly because of a read error. The chain has TRBV4-1 and TRBJ1-5; perhaps TRBD1 as D (6 bases). Germline V lookup: CDR1 MGHRA, CDR2 YSYEKL. The CDR3 totals 15 residues. CDR3 amino acids: CDSSPGEVGLQHQHF. CDR3 nucleotides: TGCGACAGTAGTCCAGGGGAGGTTGGTCTTCAGCACCAGCATTTT.

As to this clonotype: A read error may produce the germline difference seen at one junction end. CDR3 region: CVSSQLRGGDTEAFF. CDR3 nucleotides: TGCGTCAGCAGTCAACTCAGGGGGGGTGACACTGAAGCTTTCTTT. This rearrangement joins TRBV4-1 to TRBJ1-1; 7 bases are shared with TRBD1. CDR1 and CDR2 from the germline V gene are MGHRA and YSYEKL. The CDR3 runs 15 residues.

This clonotype has only a few counts. The chain uses TRBV28 and TRBJ2-3; D unresolved. The length of the CDR3 is 16 residues. Germline values: CDR1 MDHEN, CDR2 SYDVKM. The germline V and J ends were trimmed by 6 bases and 2 bases, with 18 bases remaining between them. Here the CDR3 reads CASSSLNRGPTDTQYF. The CDR3 nucleotides read TGTGCCAGCAGCTCCTTGAACAGAGGACCCACAGATACGCAGTATTTT.